The next 5 T cell receptor beta chains were all read from a single sample in a study of memory CD8 T cells in hepatitis C reinfection. Time point here: peak reinfection, 3 to 8 weeks after reinfection detection. The sorted cells went straight to TCR sequencing with no prior in vitro expansion. The repertoire was sequenced with immunoSEQ multiplex PCR; TCRdb's copy has only in-frame clones and lacks some. The data show 35,000 to 50,000 clones, more than 75% seen once. Sample: naive CD8+ T cells sorted from blood. The receptor source for this set is a man between 18 and 35 years old with hepatitis C virus infection.

The sample holds one count of this clone. The chain links TRBV7-9 to TRBJ2-2; 9 nucleotides line up with TRBD1. The CDR3 is 15 residues long. Per germline, CDR1 SEHNR and CDR2 FQNEAQ (reference sequence). V shed 5 bases, J shed 5 bases, and the junction held 6 bases outside the gene matches. CDR3 nucleotides: TGTGCCAGCAGCCAACAGGGGGCGAGGACCGGGGAGCTGTTTTTT. Translating gives CASSQQGARTGELFF.

The chain employs TRBV5-4 and TRBJ2-1, with TRBD2 matching 7 bases. With 0 bases clipped from V and 5 bases from J, the junction kept 5 bases outside the gene matches. CDR1 and CDR2 from the germline V gene are SGHNT and YYREEE (reference sequence). This CDR3 is 15 amino acids long. DNA for the CDR3: TGTGCCAGCAGCTTGGCTTGGGGGGGAAACAATGAGCAGTTCTTC. Translated: CASSLAWGGNNEQFF.

This clone was observed a single time. This chain connects TRBV7-6 to TRBJ2-5, with unresolved D. The V gene's germline CDR1 is SGHVS and CDR2 FNYEAQ. The CDR3 is 14 amino acids. The V gene lost 1 base and the J gene lost 0 bases, with 6 bases spanning the gap. This CDR3 reads CASSLVADQETQYF. As DNA, the CDR3 is TGTGCCAGCAGCTTAGTAGCAGACCAAGAGACCCAGTACTTC.

The chain joins TRBV28 to TRBJ1-2; 8 bases map to TRBD1. Per the germline V gene, CDR1 is MDHEN and CDR2 is SYDVKM. With 4 bases clipped from V and 2 bases from J, the junction kept 0 bases outside the gene matches. The CDR3 is made up of 13 amino acids. CDR3 amino acids: CASSWTGNYGYTF. The CDR3, as DNA: TGTGCCAGCAGTTGGACAGGGAACTATGGCTACACCTTC.

DNA of the CDR3: TGTGCCAGCGGACACACAGGGTTGGACACTGAAGCTTTCTTT. Protein: CASGHTGLDTEAFF. The V gene is TRBV6-6, the J gene TRBJ1-1; D is perhaps TRBD1 (6 bases). Trimming left V 8 bases short and J 3 bases short, with 16 bases between. CDR3 length equals 14 residues. Per the germline V gene, CDR1 is MNHNY and CDR2 is SVGAGI (reference sequence).